This T cell receptor (beta chain) appears in the sequencing data of a study of CD8+ T cells in alopecia areata. General study results and limits: With patients, TCR sharing proved less clear than in mice, a difference possibly related to HLA.

This clone was counted only a few times. Its target is unknown. V was trimmed by 1 base and J by 2 bases, leaving 9 bases between them. CDR3 length equals 14 residues. CDR1 and CDR2 from the germline V gene are SQVTM and ANQGSEA. It was cDNA, reverse transcribed from extracted RNA, that served as the sequencing template. The repertoire was sequenced with immunoSEQ multiplex PCR; TCRdb's copy has only in-frame clones and lacks some. Of over 95,000 clones listed, less than 50% were seen once; the top ten hold roughly 1.3%. The chain uses TRBV29-1 and TRBJ1-5; D is unresolved. Sequencing was performed on CD4+ T cells sorted from blood. This TCR came from a human donor with alopecia areata. CDR3 nucleotide sequence: TGCAGCGTTGAAGTAGGGTCAGGCAATCAGCCCCAGCATTTT. Translation: CSVEVGSGNQPQHF.